This T cell receptor (beta chain) stems from a study of blood T cell repertoires in COVID-19. At the level of the study: The samples span acute and convalescent COVID-19 from the United States, Italy and Spain. T cells, B-cell-depleted T cells, or PBMCs supplied cDNA or gDNA.

Germline V CDR1 and CDR2: SGHRS, YFSETQ. The CDR3 contains 14 residues. V was clipped by 0 bases and J by 7 bases, with 14 bases between them. The method was immunoSEQ multiplex PCR; TCRdb's version includes in-frame clones alone and lacks a portion of them. This sample has roughly 140,000 clones; 80% to 85% occur once, and the top ten carry roughly 7.3%. The TCR sequence derives from a human donor in a cohort sampled during active COVID-19. Sequences were obtained from peripheral blood. V and J are TRBV5-1 and TRBJ2-7, with D perhaps matching TRBD2 (5 bases). The CDR3, as DNA: TGCGCCAGCAGCTTGGACTCTCTCGGGGAAGAGCAGTACTTC. Its translation: CASSLDSLGEEQYF.